This TCR beta chain appears in the sequencing data of a study of blood T cell repertoires in COVID-19. The wider study: Acute and convalescent COVID-19 specimens originated in the United States, Italy and Spain.

Authors' data handling: Estimation of nucleated cell counts relied on the amplification of reference gene primers. Profiled with immunoSEQ multiplex PCR; TCRdb holds only in-frame clones, not every one. Clone size and V and J calls were adopted from that table, with D and trimming inferred from the DNA. The sample records some 200,000 clones, roughly 84% being singletons. CDR3 length: 13 residues. Trimming removed 6 bases from V and 5 bases from J, with 8 bases in between. Looked up from germline, CDR1 is WSHSY and CDR2 is SAAADI. Material for sequencing was peripheral blood. The receptor was derived from a woman of 80 years or more with acute or convalescent COVID-19. This chain connects TRBV10-2 to TRBJ1-6; possibly TRBD1 for D (6 bases). This chain's CDR3 is CASSRGDNSPLHF. CDR3 DNA: TGCGCCAGCAGCAGGGGAGATAATTCACCCCTCCACTTT.